The TCR beta chain under discussion was sequenced for a study of blood T cell repertoires in COVID-19. Profiling relied on immunoSEQ multiplex PCR, and the TCRdb table lists in-frame clones only, not all of them. This sample has over 150,000 clones, with roughly 85% found just once. Trimming removed 1 base from V and 6 bases from J, with 16 bases in between. The V gene's germline CDR1 is GTSNPN and CDR2 SVGIG (reference sequence). This CDR3 has 15 residues. The sample taken for sequencing was PBMCs or T cells enriched from blood (not recorded which). This sequence originates from a man between 35 and 55 years old who had recovered from COVID-19. The chain uses TRBV30 and TRBJ1-5; weak D call: TRBD1 (6 bases). The CDR3 loop reads CAWSDLALTGQPQHF. DNA for the CDR3: TGTGCCTGGAGTGACCTTGCTTTGACAGGTCAGCCCCAGCATTTT.